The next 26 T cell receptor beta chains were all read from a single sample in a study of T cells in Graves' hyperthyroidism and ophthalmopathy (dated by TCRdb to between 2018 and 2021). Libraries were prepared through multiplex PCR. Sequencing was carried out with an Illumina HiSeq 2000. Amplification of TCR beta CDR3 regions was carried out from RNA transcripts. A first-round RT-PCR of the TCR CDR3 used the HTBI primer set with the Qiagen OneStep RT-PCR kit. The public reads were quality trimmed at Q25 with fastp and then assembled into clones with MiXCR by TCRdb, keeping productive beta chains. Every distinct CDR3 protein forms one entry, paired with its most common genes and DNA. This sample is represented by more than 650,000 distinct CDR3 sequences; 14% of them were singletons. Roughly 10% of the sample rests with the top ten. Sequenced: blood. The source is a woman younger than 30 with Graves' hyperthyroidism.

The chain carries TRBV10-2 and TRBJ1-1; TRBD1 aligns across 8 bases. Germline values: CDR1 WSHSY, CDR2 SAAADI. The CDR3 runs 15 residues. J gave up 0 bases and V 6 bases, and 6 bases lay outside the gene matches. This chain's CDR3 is CASSRGGQVNTEAFF. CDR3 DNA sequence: TGCGCCAGCAGCAGAGGGGGACAGGTGAACACTGAAGCTTTCTTT.

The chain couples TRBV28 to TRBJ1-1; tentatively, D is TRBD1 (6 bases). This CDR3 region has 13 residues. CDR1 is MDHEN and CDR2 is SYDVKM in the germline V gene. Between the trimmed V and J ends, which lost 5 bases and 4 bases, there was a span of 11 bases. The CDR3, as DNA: TGTGCCAGCAGTACAGGGAAGGGCACTGAAGCTTTCTTT. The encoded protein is CASSTGKGTEAFF.

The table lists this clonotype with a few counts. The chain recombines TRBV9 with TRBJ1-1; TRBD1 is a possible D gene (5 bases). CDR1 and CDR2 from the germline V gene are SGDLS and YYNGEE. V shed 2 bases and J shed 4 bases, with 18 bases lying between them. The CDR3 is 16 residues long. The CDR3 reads CASSVAPGPKSTEAFF. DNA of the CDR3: TGTGCCAGCAGCGTGGCCCCGGGACCGAAGAGCACTGAAGCTTTCTTT. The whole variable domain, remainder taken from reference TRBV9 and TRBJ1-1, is DSGVTQTPKHLITATGQRVTLRCSPRSGDLSVYWYQQSLDQGLQFLIQYYNGEERAKGNILERFSAQQFPDLHSELNLSSLELGDSALYFCASSVAPGPKSTEAFFGQGTRLTVV.

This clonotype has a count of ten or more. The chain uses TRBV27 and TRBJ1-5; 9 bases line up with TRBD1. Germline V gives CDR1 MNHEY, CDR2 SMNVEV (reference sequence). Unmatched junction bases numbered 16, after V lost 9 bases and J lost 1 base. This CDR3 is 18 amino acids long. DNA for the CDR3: TGTGCCAGTTTGATCTTTGGAGGGGACAGGGACAGCAATCAGCCCCAGCATTTT. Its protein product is CASLIFGGDRDSNQPQHF.

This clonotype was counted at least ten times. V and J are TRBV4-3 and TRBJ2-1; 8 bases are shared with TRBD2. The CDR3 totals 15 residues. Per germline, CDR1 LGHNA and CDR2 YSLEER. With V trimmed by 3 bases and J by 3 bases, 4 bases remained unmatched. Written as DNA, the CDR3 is TGCGCCAGCAGCCACGGGAGGGGCGACTACAATGAGCAGTTCTTC. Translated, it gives CASSHGRGDYNEQFF.

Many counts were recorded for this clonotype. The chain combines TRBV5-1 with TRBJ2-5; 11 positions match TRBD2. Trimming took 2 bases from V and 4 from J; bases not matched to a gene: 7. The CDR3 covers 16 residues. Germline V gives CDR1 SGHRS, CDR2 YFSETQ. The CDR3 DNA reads TGCGCCAGCAGCTTAACCGGGACTAGCGGTTCAGAGACCCAGTACTTC. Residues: CASSLTGTSGSETQYF. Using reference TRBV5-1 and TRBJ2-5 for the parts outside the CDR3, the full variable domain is KAGVTQTPRYLIKTRGQQVTLSCSPISGHRSVSWYQQTPGQGLQFLFEYFSETQRNKGNFPGRFSGRQFSNSRSEMNVSTLELGDSALYLCASSLTGTSGSETQYFGPGTRLLVL.

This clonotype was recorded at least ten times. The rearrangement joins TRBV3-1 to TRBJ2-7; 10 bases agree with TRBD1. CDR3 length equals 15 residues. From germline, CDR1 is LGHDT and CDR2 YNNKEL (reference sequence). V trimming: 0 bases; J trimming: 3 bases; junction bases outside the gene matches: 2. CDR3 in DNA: TGTGCCAGCAGCCAAGACTGGACAGGGGGCTACGAGCAGTACTTC. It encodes CASSQDWTGGYEQYF.

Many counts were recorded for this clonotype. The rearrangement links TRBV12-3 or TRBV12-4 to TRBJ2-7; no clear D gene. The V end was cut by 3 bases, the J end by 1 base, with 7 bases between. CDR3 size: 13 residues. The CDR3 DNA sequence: TGTGCCAGCAGTTTTACAGTATCCTACGAGCAGTACTTC. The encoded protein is CASSFTVSYEQYF.

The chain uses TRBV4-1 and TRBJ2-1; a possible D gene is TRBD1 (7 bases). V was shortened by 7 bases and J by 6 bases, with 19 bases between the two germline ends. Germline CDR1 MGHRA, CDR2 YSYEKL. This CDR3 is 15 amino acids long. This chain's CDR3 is CASNPLGQGGNEQFF. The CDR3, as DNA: TGCGCCAGCAACCCCCTGGGGCAGGGGGGCAATGAGCAGTTCTTC.

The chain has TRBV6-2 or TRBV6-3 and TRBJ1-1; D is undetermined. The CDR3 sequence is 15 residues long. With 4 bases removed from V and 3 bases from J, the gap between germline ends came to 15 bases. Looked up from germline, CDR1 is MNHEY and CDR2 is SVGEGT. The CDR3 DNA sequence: TGTGCCAGCAGTTCCCTCCCGTACGAGGACACTGAAGCTTTCTTT. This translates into CASSSLPYEDTEAFF.

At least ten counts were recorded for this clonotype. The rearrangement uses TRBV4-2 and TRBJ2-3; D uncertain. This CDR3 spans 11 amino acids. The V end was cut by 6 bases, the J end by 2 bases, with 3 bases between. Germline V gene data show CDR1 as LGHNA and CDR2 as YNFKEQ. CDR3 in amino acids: CASRDTDTQYF. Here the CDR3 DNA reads TGTGCCAGCAGGGACACAGATACGCAGTATTTT.

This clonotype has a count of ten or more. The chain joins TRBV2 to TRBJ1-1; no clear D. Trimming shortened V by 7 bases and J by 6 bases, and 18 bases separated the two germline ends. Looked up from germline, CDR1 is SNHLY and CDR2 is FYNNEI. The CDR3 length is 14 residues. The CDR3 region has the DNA TGTGCCAGCACCCCCTCCCGGGAACGCTCTGAAGCTTTCTTT. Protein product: CASTPSRERSEAFF.

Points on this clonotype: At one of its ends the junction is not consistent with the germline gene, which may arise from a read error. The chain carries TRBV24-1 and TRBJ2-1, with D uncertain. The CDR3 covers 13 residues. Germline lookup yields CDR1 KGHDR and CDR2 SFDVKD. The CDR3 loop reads CATSAENYNEQFF. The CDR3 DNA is TGTGCCACAAGTGCGGAGAATTACAATGAGCAGTTCTTC.

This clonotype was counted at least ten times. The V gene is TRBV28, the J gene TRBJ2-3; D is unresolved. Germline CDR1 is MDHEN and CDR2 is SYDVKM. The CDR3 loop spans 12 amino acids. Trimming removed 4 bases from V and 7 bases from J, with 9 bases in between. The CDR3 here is CASSWVRNTQYF. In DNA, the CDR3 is TGTGCCAGCAGTTGGGTCAGGAATACGCAGTATTTT. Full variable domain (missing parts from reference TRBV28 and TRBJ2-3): DVKVTQSSRYLVKRTGEKVFLECVQDMDHENMFWYRQDPGLGLRLIYFSYDVKMKEKGDIPEGYSVSREKKERFSLILESASTNQTSMYLCASSWVRNTQYFGPGTRLTVL.

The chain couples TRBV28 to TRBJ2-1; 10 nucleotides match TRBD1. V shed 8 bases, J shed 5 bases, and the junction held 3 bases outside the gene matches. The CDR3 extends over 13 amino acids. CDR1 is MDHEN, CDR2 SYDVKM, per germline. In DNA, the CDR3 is TGTGCCAGCCGGACAGGGGGTAACAATGAGCAGTTCTTC. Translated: CASRTGGNNEQFF.

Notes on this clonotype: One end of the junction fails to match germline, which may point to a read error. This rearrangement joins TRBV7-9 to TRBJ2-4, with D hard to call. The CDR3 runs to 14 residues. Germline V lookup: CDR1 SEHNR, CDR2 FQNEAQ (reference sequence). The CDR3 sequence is CASGFGKGKNIQYF. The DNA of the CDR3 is TGTGCCAGCGGCTTTGGGAAGGGCAAAAACATTCAGTACTTC.

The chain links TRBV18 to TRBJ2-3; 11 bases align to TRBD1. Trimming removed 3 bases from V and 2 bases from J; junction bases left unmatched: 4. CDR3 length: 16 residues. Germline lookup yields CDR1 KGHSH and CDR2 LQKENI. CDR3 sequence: CASSPPGQGVTDTQYF. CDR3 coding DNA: TGTGCCAGCTCACCCCCGGGACAGGGGGTCACAGATACGCAGTATTTT.

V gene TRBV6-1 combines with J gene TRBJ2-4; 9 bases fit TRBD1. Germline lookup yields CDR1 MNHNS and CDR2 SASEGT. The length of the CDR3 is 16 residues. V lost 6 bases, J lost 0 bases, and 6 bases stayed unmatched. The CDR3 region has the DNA TGTGCCAGCAGGAGGGGACAGGGACTAGCCAAAAACATTCAGTACTTC. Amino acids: CASRRGQGLAKNIQYF.

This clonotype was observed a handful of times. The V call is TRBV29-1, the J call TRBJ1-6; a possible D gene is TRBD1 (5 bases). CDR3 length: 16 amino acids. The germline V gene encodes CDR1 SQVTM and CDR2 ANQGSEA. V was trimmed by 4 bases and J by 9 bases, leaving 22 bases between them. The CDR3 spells CSVGQRNCLGGSPLHF. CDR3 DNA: TGCAGCGTTGGACAGCGGAACTGCTTGGGAGGTTCACCCCTCCACTTT.

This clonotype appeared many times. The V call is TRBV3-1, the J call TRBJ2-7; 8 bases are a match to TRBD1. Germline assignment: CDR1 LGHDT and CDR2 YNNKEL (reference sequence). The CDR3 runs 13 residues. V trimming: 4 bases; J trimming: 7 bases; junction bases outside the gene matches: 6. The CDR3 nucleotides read TGTGCCAGCAGCCCGATGGACAGGGATGAGCAGTACTTC. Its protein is CASSPMDRDEQYF.

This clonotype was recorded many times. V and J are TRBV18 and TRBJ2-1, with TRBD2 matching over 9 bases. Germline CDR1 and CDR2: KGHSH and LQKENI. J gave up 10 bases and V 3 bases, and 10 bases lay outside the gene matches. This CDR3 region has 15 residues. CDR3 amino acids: CASSPRLAEPGEQFF. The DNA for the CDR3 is TGTGCCAGCTCACCTAGACTAGCGGAACCAGGGGAGCAGTTCTTC.

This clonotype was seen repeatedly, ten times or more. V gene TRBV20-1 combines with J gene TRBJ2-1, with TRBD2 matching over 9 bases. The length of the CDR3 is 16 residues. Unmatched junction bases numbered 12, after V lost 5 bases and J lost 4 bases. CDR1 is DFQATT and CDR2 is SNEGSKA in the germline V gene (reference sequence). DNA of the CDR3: TGCAGTGCTTTTGTCTGGCGGGAGGGAAGTTACAATGAGCAGTTCTTC. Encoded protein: CSAFVWREGSYNEQFF.

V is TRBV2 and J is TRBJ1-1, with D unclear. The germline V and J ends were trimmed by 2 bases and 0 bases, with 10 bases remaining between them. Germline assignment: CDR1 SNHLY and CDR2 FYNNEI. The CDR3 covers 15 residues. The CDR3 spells CASSERPILNTEAFF. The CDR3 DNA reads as TGTGCCAGCAGTGAAAGGCCGATCCTGAACACTGAAGCTTTCTTT.

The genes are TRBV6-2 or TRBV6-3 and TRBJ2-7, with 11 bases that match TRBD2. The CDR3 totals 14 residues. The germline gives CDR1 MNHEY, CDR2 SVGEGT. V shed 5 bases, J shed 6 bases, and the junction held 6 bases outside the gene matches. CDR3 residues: CASSPTSGKGEQYF. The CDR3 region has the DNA TGTGCCAGCAGTCCGACTAGCGGGAAGGGCGAGCAGTACTTC.

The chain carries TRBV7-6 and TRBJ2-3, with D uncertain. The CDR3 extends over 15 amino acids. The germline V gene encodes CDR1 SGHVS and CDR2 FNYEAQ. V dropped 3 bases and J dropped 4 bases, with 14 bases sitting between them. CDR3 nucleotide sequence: TGTGCCAGCAGCTTCCGCCTTGCTGAGTCAGATACGCAGTATTTT. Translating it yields CASSFRLAESDTQYF.

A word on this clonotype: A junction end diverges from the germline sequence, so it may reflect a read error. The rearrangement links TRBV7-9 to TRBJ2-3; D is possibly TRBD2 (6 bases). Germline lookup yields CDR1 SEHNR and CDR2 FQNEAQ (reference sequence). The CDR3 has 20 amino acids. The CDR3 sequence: CANSHGPRGVAETSTDTQYF. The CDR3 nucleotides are TGCGCCAACAGCCACGGGCCCCGGGGAGTAGCGGAGACTAGCACAGATACGCAGTATTTT.